This T cell receptor beta chain is from a study of blood T cells in healthy people across ages (dated by TCRdb to about 2015). At the level of the whole study: In model experiments, template switching captured about one uniquely barcoded TCR beta cDNA molecule for every two T cells. Age-related changes in TCR beta repertoire diversity were measured in the study by deep sequencing normalized with unique cDNA molecular identifiers. Four age groups were formed from the donors: young (average roughly 16 years), middle-aged (more than 35), aged (under 70) and long-lived (approximately 78). Two additional independent replicas of 1 million unique cDNA reads from the same blood draw were analyzed for two donors (one aged 18 to 30 and one aged 80 or older). The paper's findings and limits, for the study overall: Compared with the aged group, the long-lived group had more naive CD4+ T cells, fewer expanded clones and increased TCR diversity, suggesting age selection. Because profiling used bulk unsorted PBMCs, naive and antigen-experienced compartments could not be compared conclusively. Estimates of total diversity based on one million sequenced T cells were considered lower bounds and underestimates. There was a strong correlation between observed TCR beta diversity and the percentage of naive T cells measured by flow cytometry. Because donor CMV infection status was unknown, age-related changes in expanded clonotypes were potentially confounded. Observed TCR beta diversity per million T cells fell roughly linearly with age, and a significant reduction was already apparent by age around 36.

Systemically healthy Caucasian individuals from Russia, some 36 in total and aged about 6 to 100 years, were included as donors. Around 9.9 milliliters of peripheral blood were collected from each donor into EDTA-treated Vacutainer tubes. Ficoll-Paque density-gradient centrifugation was used to isolate PBMCs, with at least 7 million obtained per sample. Trizol reagent was used to extract total RNA from PBMCs, with at least 5 micrograms per sample. For every donor, flow cytometry on a PBMC aliquot measured the percentage of naive CD45RAhigh/CD27high T cells. About this clonotype: Its specific antigen is unknown. Per-nucleotide qualities are absent, and no much larger clonotype sits a single base away.

In the germline V gene, CDR1 corresponds to SGHVS and CDR2 to FQNEAQ. The V end loses 6 bases and the J end loses 6 bases, and a stretch of 17 bases separates them. Measured from the cysteine to the phenylalanine, the CDR3 is 15 residues long. Of the read, only the CDR3 DNA is kept; its 45 bases are in frame from base 1. The receptor library was made with 5' RACE. TCRdb names Illumina HiSeq 2500 as the instrument used. A second about 7 to 11 cycle PCR used a sample-barcoded 5' primer and a J-beta primer mix. A template-switch 5' adaptor carrying 12 random nucleotides introduced a unique molecular identifier onto each TCR beta cDNA molecule. Each sample yielded at least 3 million CDR3-containing paired-end reads. First-strand cDNA was synthesized from all RNA with the Mint cDNA synthesis kit, primed by a TRBC-specific oligonucleotide. Following uracil-DNA glycosylase treatment, a first 18-cycle PCR with universal primers M1SS and BC2_uni_R was performed on all cDNA. The paper's processing steps were these. For normalization, 1 million high-quality reads were randomly selected from each sample, with every read carrying a distinct molecular identifier. Instead of being binned into consensus sequences, reads that shared molecular identifiers were thrown out. MiTCR, with a Q25 quality threshold and the strictest error-elimination algorithm, was used for CDR3 identification, clonotype clustering and error correction. Lower-bound total TCR beta diversity was estimated with a nonparametric unseen species model using Euler transformation. The raw public data were reprocessed by TCRdb itself: fastp quality trimming at Q25, MiXCR clonotype calling, in-frame beta chains only. Every distinct CDR3 protein forms one entry, paired with its most common genes and DNA. V and J calls and clone size were set by TCRdb, not the authors. The sample table lists some 850,000 distinct CDR3 sequences, roughly 25% of them with a count of one. The leading ten clones occupy under 3% of the sample.

These data are also associated with another study on T cells of mothers and their children. The second paper further reports: Nine systemically healthy Caucasian individuals, comprising three mothers and their six children, were included as donors. cDNA synthesis used all of the extracted RNA, with 1.5 ug of RNA in each 15 ul reaction. Sample barcodes and 2-4 random nucleotides were added via the M1S primer in the second PCR. More than 9 million TCR beta CDR3 reads were obtained from each mother, and roughly 3 million reads were obtained from each child. In both related and unrelated pairs, thymic selection shapes the output of TCR recombination in a similar way, with inherited differences having only a minor effect. Normalized repertoire overlap in related mother-child pairs was always slightly higher than in unrelated mother-child pairs, but the difference was never significant. With a sensitivity of approximately 100 clones per million clonotypes, no persistent microchimeric T cell clones were detected. To look for features that set related mother-child pairs apart from unrelated individuals, the researchers ran deep NGS to compare the TCR beta repertoires of mothers and children. The mean age was around 40 +/- 4 years for the mothers and roughly 10 +/- 4 years for the children. Libraries were sequenced on Illumina HiSeq 2000 with 100+100 nt paired-end reads after adapter ligation with NEBNext reagents. To prevent cross-contamination, the mother and child libraries were prepared a month apart and were sequenced in separate runs. For each donor, between about 500,000 and 2,000,000 distinct TCR beta clonotypes were identified. Naive TCR beta clonotypes were estimated from low-frequency clonotypes matched to each donor's FACS-determined naive share, without sorting.

Recombination connected TRBV7-8 to TRBJ2-2, with TRBD2 tentatively as D gene (6 bases match). This sequence was found in a boy aged 5-17 years in good health. The sample consisted of blood. The CDR3 region has the sequence CASSIAGRGAGELFF. The DNA sequence is as follows: TGTGCCAGCAGTATCGCGGGGCGGGGAGCCGGGGAGCTGTTTTTT. The variable domain in full, with residues beyond the CDR3 obtained from the reference TRBV7-8 and TRBJ2-2 genes, is GAGVSQSPRYKVAKRGQDVALRCDPISGHVSLFWYQQALGQGPEFLTYFQNEAQLDKSGLPSDRFFAERPEGSVSTLKIQRTQQEDSAVYLCASSIAGRGAGELFFGEGSRLTVL.